This T cell receptor (beta chain) was recorded in a study of T cells in Graves' hyperthyroidism and ophthalmopathy. Study summary: Upon initial diagnosis and before any treatment, peripheral blood was collected.

The TCR beta CDR3 regions underwent amplification using RNA transcripts as the source. TCR CDR3 regions were first amplified by RT-PCR with HTBI primers. TCRdb reprocessed the multiplex PCR reads with MiXCR, giving one entry per CDR3 protein. The sample lists hundreds of thousands of distinct CDR3 sequences; approximately 13% were seen once. This clonotype was counted many times. An absence of ophthalmopathy progression within 18 months meant stable Graves' hyperthyroidism. Hyperthyroidism in the patients, aged 18 to 65, was newly diagnosed and under 2 months in duration. Using more than 7.5 ml of fresh peripheral blood, PBMCs were prepared. V lost 4 bases, J lost 4 bases, and 20 bases lay in between. There are 17 residues in the CDR3.

The sequenced sample consisted of blood. The rearrangement joins TRBV12-3 or TRBV12-4 to TRBJ2-1; unclear D gene. The receptor's source is a woman younger than 35 with Graves' hyperthyroidism. The CDR3: CASSSSWARTPYNEQFF. The CDR3 DNA sequence: TGTGCCAGCAGTTCGAGTTGGGCACGGACCCCATACAATGAGCAGTTCTTC.